These 17 T cell receptor beta chains were sequenced from one sample in a study of spatial heterogeneity in lung cancer. TCRdb re-called the 5' RACE reads with MiXCR, one entry per CDR3 protein. Of roughly 120,000 distinct CDR3 sequences in the sample, 11% were seen once. Time point specified: blood at routine non-recurrence follow-up after resection. The sequencing here drew on PBMCs, taken at follow-up. The source is a female donor with early-stage non-small cell lung cancer.

Only a few counts were recorded for this clonotype. J is TRBJ2-1 and V is TRBV7-2; TRBD1 aligns across 10 bases. The J segment lost 3 bases and the V segment lost 5 bases, leaving 19 bases of the junction unmatched. CDR1 is SGHTA, CDR2 FQGNSA, per germline. The CDR3 is 20 residues long. For the CDR3, the DNA is TGTGCCAGCAGCACGCGGAATATTGGACAGGGGGTACTTCGCTACAATGAGCAGTTCTTC. It specifies CASSTRNIGQGVLRYNEQFF.

In this sample, this clonotype turned up a few times. The chain's CDR3 is CASTTGNNQPQHF. The CDR3 bases are TGTGCCAGCACGACAGGTAATAATCAGCCCCAGCATTTT. This chain links TRBV28 with TRBJ1-5; weak D call: TRBD1 (6 bases). There are 13 residues in the CDR3. V was cut by 7 bases and J by 4 bases, with 11 bases left in between. Germline loops: CDR1 MDHEN, CDR2 SYDVKM.

V gene TRBV4-3 combines with J gene TRBJ2-1; TRBD2 is a possible D gene (6 bases). The CDR3 covers 15 residues. Germline assignment: CDR1 LGHNA and CDR2 YSLEER. Trimming took off 1 base at V and 4 bases at J, with 11 bases between the two ends. The CDR3 region is CASSQGLDYYNEQFF. CDR3 coding DNA: TGCGCCAGCAGCCAAGGACTGGACTATTACAATGAGCAGTTCTTC.

V gene TRBV6-1 combines with J gene TRBJ1-2; D unresolved. The V gene lost 5 bases and the J gene lost 1 base, with 20 bases spanning the gap. Looked up from germline, CDR1 is MNHNS and CDR2 is SASEGT. This CDR3 is 17 amino acids long. CDR3 region: CASSQHPLREVNYGYTF. As DNA, the CDR3 is TGTGCCAGCAGTCAACATCCTTTGCGGGAGGTTAACTATGGCTACACCTTC.

This clonotype was observed a few times. The rearrangement joins TRBV18 to TRBJ2-3; no reliable D call. Per the germline V gene, CDR1 is KGHSH and CDR2 is LQKENI. There are 13 residues in the CDR3. Trimming took off 4 bases at V and 5 bases at J, with 10 bases between the two ends. In nucleotides, the CDR3 is TGTGCCAGCTCACAGGCTAGACAAGATACGCAGTATTTT. Protein: CASSQARQDTQYF.

This clonotype showed up many times. This chain joins TRBV4-2 and TRBJ2-2; no definite D call. Per germline, CDR1 LGHNA and CDR2 YNFKEQ. There are 15 residues in the CDR3. The V gene lost 0 bases and the J gene lost 1 base, with 6 bases spanning the gap. CDR3 protein: CASSQDMMNTGELFF. CDR3 bases: TGTGCCAGCAGCCAAGACATGATGAACACCGGGGAGCTGTTTTTT.

This clonotype showed up just a few times. The gene calls are TRBV20-1 and TRBJ2-2, with D unclear. Per the germline V gene, CDR1 is DFQATT and CDR2 is SNEGSKA (reference sequence). The CDR3 is 15 amino acids. V was shortened by 0 bases and J by 5 bases, with 13 bases between the two germline ends. DNA for the CDR3: TGCAGTGCTAGAGAAACCACATTGGGGACCGGGGAGCTGTTTTTT. It translates to CSARETTLGTGELFF.

This clonotype has only one observation. The V gene is TRBV15, the J gene TRBJ2-7; TRBD1 or TRBD2 may be the D gene (5 bases each). Germline V gene lookup returns CDR1 LNHNV and CDR2 YYDKDF (reference sequence). This CDR3 is 14 amino acids long. V was shortened by 1 base and J by 3 bases, with 10 bases between the two germline ends. The CDR3 sequence: CATSRVRDLYEQYF. CDR3 coding DNA: TGTGCCACCAGCAGAGTACGGGACCTCTACGAGCAGTACTTC.

The J gene is TRBJ1-1, the V gene TRBV7-9; no clear D. Germline CDR1 SEHNR, CDR2 FQNEAQ (reference sequence). CDR3 size: 14 residues. V gave up 1 base and J gave up 5 bases, with 11 bases separating them. The CDR3 region is CASSLEGVGTEAFF. The CDR3 bases are TGTGCCAGCAGCTTAGAGGGAGTAGGGACTGAAGCTTTCTTT.

This clonotype was counted many times. The chain combines TRBV12-5 with TRBJ2-3; D uncertain. Germline-derived CDR1 and CDR2 are LGHNT and FRNRAP. Trimming removed 1 base from V and 0 bases from J, with 8 bases in between. The CDR3 is made up of 15 amino acids. CDR3 nucleotide sequence: TGTGCTAGTGGTTTGGCCCAGACTAGCACAGATACGCAGTATTTT. Protein: CASGLAQTSTDTQYF.

This clonotype was seen only a few times. The chain joins TRBV10-3 to TRBJ2-7; 9 bases match TRBD2. Unmatched junction bases numbered 7, after V lost 6 bases and J lost 4 bases. The germline gives CDR1 ENHRY, CDR2 SYGVKD. The CDR3 extends over 14 amino acids. The CDR3 sequence: CAISPGLAEYEQYF. The DNA for the CDR3 is TGTGCCATCAGCCCGGGACTAGCAGAATACGAGCAGTACTTC.

This clonotype was counted only a few times. The chain joins TRBV4-2 to TRBJ2-1, with TRBD2 matching over 11 bases. Trimming took 0 bases from V and 4 from J; bases not matched to a gene: 8. Germline lookup yields CDR1 LGHNA and CDR2 YNFKEQ. The CDR3 spans 18 residues. CDR3 DNA sequence: TGTGCCAGCAGCCAAGAAGGAATGAGGACTAGCGGGTACAATGAGCAGTTCTTC. Translating it yields CASSQEGMRTSGYNEQFF.

This clonotype was observed a handful of times. This chain uses TRBV11-3 with TRBJ2-7, with 8 bases matching TRBD1. CDR1 and CDR2 from the germline V gene are SGHNT and YENEEA. There are 12 residues in the CDR3. The ends lost 11 bases at V and 6 bases at J; junction bases unmatched: 9. The DNA of the CDR3 is TGTGCCGTAAGCAGGGGGCAGGTCGAGCAGTACGTC. The encoded protein is CAVSRGQVEQYV.

This clonotype came up many times. The gene calls are TRBV10-3 and TRBJ2-7, with 14 bases matching TRBD2. CDR3 size: 16 residues. V lost 3 bases and J lost 3; bases outside the gene matches: 4. Germline lookup yields CDR1 ENHRY and CDR2 SYGVKD. This chain's CDR3 is CAISDPGLAGVYEQYV. In nucleotides, the CDR3 is TGTGCCATCAGTGACCCGGGACTAGCGGGAGTCTACGAGCAGTACGTC.

The chain is built from TRBV2 and TRBJ2-6; no clear D. CDR1 and CDR2 from the germline V gene are SNHLY and FYNNEI. V lost 4 bases and J 1 base, leaving 17 bases between the germline ends. The CDR3 is made up of 18 amino acids. The CDR3 DNA reads TGTGCCAGCAGTGCCACACAGTACCGGCGGTCTGGGGCCAACGTCCTGACTTTC. As protein: CASSATQYRRSGANVLTF.

The chain combines TRBV7-9 with TRBJ2-5; D is perhaps TRBD2 (5 bases). Germline V CDR1 and CDR2: SEHNR, FQNEAQ (reference sequence). V dropped 4 bases and J dropped 5 bases, with 20 bases sitting between them. The CDR3 runs to 16 residues. The CDR3 here is CASSSGSKGPRETQYF. The CDR3 nucleotides are TGTGCCAGCAGCTCGGGGTCTAAAGGCCCGAGGGAGACCCAGTACTTC.

This clonotype was seen only a few times. This rearrangement joins TRBV7-9 to TRBJ1-2; D gene unclear. CDR1 and CDR2 (germline): SEHNR, FQNEAQ (reference sequence). V dropped 3 bases and J dropped 8 bases, with 10 bases sitting between them. The CDR3 is made up of 12 amino acids. CDR3 nucleotide sequence: TGTGCCAGCAGCTTCGGGCCCCGGGGCTACACCTTC. This gives the protein CASSFGPRGYTF.